These T cell receptor beta chains were read from a single sample in a study of T-cell reconstitution after alpha-beta-depleted transplantation in children. TCRdb itself ran the PCR reads through MiXCR, one entry per CDR3 protein. The data show under 20,000 distinct CDR3 sequences, roughly 8.2% seen once. The sample in question was PBMCs, mostly from graft donor cells, obtained 60 days after TCRalphabeta/CD19-depleted stem cell transplant. These receptors were taken from a boy in the first two years of life who had a stem cell transplant for Wiskott-Aldrich syndrome, so the T cells may come from the graft donor. CDR3s include the opening cysteine and the closing phenylalanine or tryptophan. The D gene is left open where the match is weak. Part of the rows lack a size; the others show once, few, many or a class for expanded clones.

v_gene	j_gene	d_gene	abundance	CDR3nt	CDR3aa
TRBV6-5	TRBJ2-7	.	many	TGTGCCAGTACCGATCCGGGACGGGGATACGAGCAGTACTTC	CASTDPGRGYEQYF
TRBV28	TRBJ2-7	TRBD1	many	TGTGCCAGCAGTCCAGGGGGCCTCGACTCCTACGAGCAGTACTTC	CASSPGGLDSYEQYF
TRBV6-4	TRBJ1-4	.	many	TGTGCCAGCACCCTTGTTTGGGACAATAATGAAAAACTGTTTTTT	CASTLVWDNNEKLFF
TRBV6-1	TRBJ2-2	TRBD1	.	TGTGCCAGCAGTAAGACAGGGGGCGCGAACACCGGGGAGCTGTTTTTT	CASSKTGGANTGELFF
TRBV29-1	TRBJ1-2	TRBD1	many	TGCAGCGTCGGACAGGGGGCGAGCTATGGCTACACCTTC	CSVGQGASYGYTF
TRBV7-9	TRBJ2-3	.	many	TGTGCCAGCAGCAGCAGGTGGGGGCTGGGGGGCACAGATACGCAGTATTTT	CASSSRWGLGGTDTQYF
TRBV7-9	TRBJ1-3	.	medium-sized	TGTGCCAGCAGCTTAGTAGGTTCCACTGGAAACACCATATATTTT	CASSLVGSTGNTIYF
TRBV9	TRBJ1-2	.	many	TGTGCCAGCAGCACCCCAACGGGGGGCTCTCTTCAGGGCTACACCTTC	CASSTPTGGSLQGYTF
TRBV7-2	TRBJ2-3	.	many	TGTGCCAGCAGCTTAGCGCCCGGGACAGATACGCAGTATTTT	CASSLAPGTDTQYF
TRBV20-1	TRBJ2-1	TRBD1	many	TGCAGTGCAAACAGGGGGAATGAGCAGTTCTTC	CSANRGNEQFF
TRBV11-2	TRBJ2-5	TRBD1	.	TGTGCCAGCAGCTTAGGAAAGGGGGCGAACAGCTTCCAAGAGACCCAGTACTTC	CASSLGKGANSFQETQYF
TRBV6-1	TRBJ1-2	.	many	TGTGCCAGCAGTGAGGGGGTGTACGGTAACTATGGCTACACCTTC	CASSEGVYGNYGYTF
TRBV27	TRBJ2-3	TRBD2	few	TGTGCCAGCAGTCTCCGACTAGCGGGAGGGCAATTTGGTAGCACAGATACGCAGTATTTT	CASSLRLAGGQFGSTDTQYF
TRBV5-1	TRBJ1-1	.	many	TGCGCCAGCAGCTTGGGGCAGGGTCCGAACACTGAAGCTTTCTTT	CASSLGQGPNTEAFF
TRBV4-1	TRBJ2-5	.	.	TGCGCCAGCAGCCCGATCGAAGGGGACTCCTCGAGCCTAAAGTACTTC	CASSPIEGDSSSLKYF
TRBV4-3	TRBJ2-1	.	many	TGCGCCAGCAGCCAAGAACAACTTATAGGCTACAATGAGCAGTTCTTC	CASSQEQLIGYNEQFF
TRBV9	TRBJ2-1	TRBD2	many	TGTGCCAGCAGCGTAATGCCCGTGCCAAGCGGGGCCCACAATGAGCAGTTCTTC	CASSVMPVPSGAHNEQFF
TRBV7-9	TRBJ1-6	.	.	TGTGCCAGCAGCTACCGGGCCTTGAATTCACCCCTCCACTTT	CASSYRALNSPLHF
TRBV12-3/TRBV12-4	TRBJ1-1	TRBD1	many	TGTGCCAGCAGACACAGGGGCCCGAACACTGAAGCTTTCTTT	CASRHRGPNTEAFF
TRBV5-1	TRBJ2-7	.	.	TGCGCCAGCACCGAGGACCGTTACGAGCAGTACTTC	CASTEDRYEQYF
TRBV25-1	TRBJ2-3	.	many	TGTGCCAGCAGTGAATTGACAGCCTCTAGCACAGATACGCAGTATTTT	CASSELTASSTDTQYF
TRBV20-1	TRBJ1-6	TRBD1	.	TGCAGTGCTAAGGGGACAGGGGCAATCTATAATTCACCCCTCCACTTT	CSAKGTGAIYNSPLHF
TRBV11-1	TRBJ2-1	.	many	TGTGCCAGCAGCTTAGCGTTTGGGCAGGTAGAATCCTACAATGAGCAGTTCTTC	CASSLAFGQVESYNEQFF
TRBV18	TRBJ1-1	.	many	TGTGCCAGCTCGCTACAGGGGAACACTGAAGCTTTCTTT	CASSLQGNTEAFF
TRBV18	TRBJ2-3	TRBD2	few	TGTGCCAGCTCACCACCGAGCGGGAGGGATACGCAGTATTTT	CASSPPSGRDTQYF
TRBV5-1	TRBJ2-5	TRBD2	many	TGCGCCAGCAGCTTGAATCGGATATCGGTGGCGGGGGGATCCCAAGAGACCCAGTACTTC	CASSLNRISVAGGSQETQYF
TRBV27	TRBJ2-7	.	many	TGTGCCAGCAGGAGGACGGCCCTTTATTACGAGCAGTACTTC	CASRRTALYYEQYF
TRBV7-7	TRBJ2-2	.	many	TGTGCCAGCAGCTTATGGGTAAACACCGGGGAGCTGTTTTTT	CASSLWVNTGELFF
TRBV12-3/TRBV12-4	TRBJ2-7	TRBD2	few	TGTGCCAGCAGAATAGCGGGAATATACGAGCAGTACTTC	CASRIAGIYEQYF
TRBV6-4	TRBJ2-3	.	.	TGTGCCAGCAGTGAGGGCCATACGCAGTATTTT	CASSEGHTQYF
TRBV12-3/TRBV12-4	TRBJ2-7	.	many	TGTGCCAGCAGTATATTATCCTACGAGCAGTACTTC	CASSILSYEQYF
TRBV12-3/TRBV12-4	TRBJ1-4	.	many	TGTGCCAGCAGCCAAGATCCAGGGGCGGCTAATGAAAAACTGTTTTTT	CASSQDPGAANEKLFF
TRBV5-1	TRBJ2-1	TRBD2	few	TGCGCCAGCAACACTCTAGCGGGAGGGGACAATGAGCAGTTCTTC	CASNTLAGGDNEQFF
TRBV30	TRBJ2-5	.	many	TGTGCCTGGAGTGTACAAGAGACCCAGTACTTC	CAWSVQETQYF
TRBV27	TRBJ1-6	.	few	TGTGCCAGCAGCGGTAATTCACCCCTCCACTTT	CASSGNSPLHF
TRBV6-1	TRBJ1-2	.	many	TGTGCCAGCAGTGAAGCTTCCAGCCCCTATGGCTACACCTTC	CASSEASSPYGYTF
TRBV4-1	TRBJ2-7	.	many	TGCGCCAGCAGCCCAAGCATGGGGAAGGCCTACGAGCAGTACTTC	CASSPSMGKAYEQYF